The next 31 T cell receptor beta chains were all read from a single sample in a study of shared clonotypes between healthy human individuals. Profiling relied on immunoSEQ multiplex PCR, and the TCRdb table lists in-frame clones only, not all of them. Of 850,000 to 1,200,000 clones in the sample, about 75% were seen once. The sequenced material came from memory CD4+ T cells sorted from blood. Subset in this sample: CD45RA-negative fraction. All receptors come from a man aged 18 to 29 in good health.

The V and J genes are TRBV11-2 and TRBJ2-1; D call uncertain. The V and J ends lost 0 bases and 13 bases respectively, with 10 bases between them. Per the germline V gene, CDR1 is SGHAT and CDR2 is FQNNGV. The length of the CDR3 is 12 residues. CDR3 in DNA: TGTGCCAGCAGCTTAGAAACCAATTCTCAGTTCTTC. Its protein is CASSLETNSQFF.

This sequence joins TRBV18 and TRBJ2-3; TRBD1 aligns across 9 bases. J was trimmed by 7 bases and V by 3 bases; bases with no gene match: 5. From germline, CDR1 is KGHSH and CDR2 LQKENI. The CDR3 runs to 14 residues. The CDR3 region has the DNA TGTGCCAGCTCACCGTCACAGGGGGCAAATACGCAGTATTTT. Residues: CASSPSQGANTQYF. Full variable domain (remainder filled in from reference TRBV18 and TRBJ2-3): NAGVMQNPRHLVRRRGQEARLRCSPMKGHSHVYWYRQLPEEGLKFMVYLQKENIIDESGMPKERFSAEFPKEGPSILRIQQVVRGDSAAYFCASSPSQGANTQYFGPGTRLTVL.

The gene calls are TRBV14 and TRBJ1-2; D not certain. Looked up from germline, CDR1 is SGHDN and CDR2 is FVKESK. CDR3 size: 15 residues. With 1 base removed from V and 6 bases from J, the gap between germline ends came to 15 bases. Here the CDR3 reads CASSQVGTLGDGYTF. CDR3 nucleotides: TGTGCCAGCAGCCAAGTCGGAACCCTCGGGGATGGCTACACCTTC.

To note about this clone: A much larger clone differs by one base, so this may be a read error. The sample has other DNA sequences that encode this CDR3 too. This chain links TRBV9 with TRBJ1-4; D not certain. CDR3 length: 13 amino acids. V shed 6 bases and J shed 3 bases, with 9 bases lying between them. Germline V gene lookup returns CDR1 SGDLS and CDR2 YYNGEE. DNA for the CDR3: TGTGCCAGCAATGAGGCCCCTAATGAAAAACTGTTTTTT. Its translation: CASNEAPNEKLFF.

The chain uses TRBV25-1 and TRBJ1-2, with D uncertain. Germline V gene data show CDR1 as MGHDK and CDR2 as SYGVNS. The V gene lost 5 bases and the J gene lost 7 bases, with 14 bases spanning the gap. This CDR3 region has 13 residues. CDR3 sequence reads: CASSPQADSGYTF. CDR3 sequence (DNA): TGTGCCAGCAGTCCTCAGGCAGATTCTGGCTACACCTTC.

This chain uses TRBV4-3 with TRBJ2-3; the D is unclear. Trimming took off 1 base at V and 2 bases at J, with 10 bases between the two ends. From germline, CDR1 is LGHNA and CDR2 YSLEER. The CDR3 sequence is 15 residues long. The CDR3: CASSQAIHLTDTQYF. CDR3 bases: TGCGCCAGCAGCCAAGCCATCCATCTCACAGATACGCAGTATTTT.

The CDR3: CASSLDGTGANSPLHF. CDR3 nucleotides: TGTGCCAGCAGCTTGGACGGGACAGGGGCTAATTCACCCCTCCACTTT. V usage is TRBV5-8 and J usage is TRBJ1-6, with 10 bases fitting TRBD1. The CDR3 loop spans 16 amino acids. The ends lost 0 bases at V and 6 bases at J; junction bases unmatched: 3. Looked up from germline, CDR1 is SGHTS and CDR2 is YDEGEE.

The V and J genes are TRBV19 and TRBJ1-1; D is unclear. Germline V CDR1 and CDR2: LNHDA, SQIVND (reference sequence). This CDR3 has 13 amino acids. Trimming left V 3 bases short and J 1 base short, with 6 bases between. The CDR3 nucleotides are TGTGCCAGTAGTATTTTTGGGAACACTGAAGCTTTCTTT. Translating gives CASSIFGNTEAFF. The full variable domain, with the rest looked up from reference TRBV19 and TRBJ1-1, is DGGITQSPKYLFRKEGQNVTLSCEQNLNHDAMYWYRQDPGQGLRLIYYSQIVNDFQKGDIAEGYSVSREKKESFPLTVTSAQKNPTAFYLCASSIFGNTEAFFGQGTRLTVV.

V gene TRBV27 combines with J gene TRBJ1-2, with TRBD1 matching over 8 bases. There are 17 residues in the CDR3. CDR1 is MNHEY, CDR2 SMNVEV, per germline (reference sequence). J lost 0 bases, V lost 4 bases, and 10 bases had no gene match. In nucleotides, the CDR3 is TGTGCCAGCAGTTCCTGGACAGGGTGGGGGTCTAACTATGGCTACACCTTC. This encodes CASSSWTGWGSNYGYTF.

This sequence joins TRBV6-6 and TRBJ1-5; no definite D call. V lost 2 bases to trimming and J lost 6 bases, with 11 bases between them. Germline lookup yields CDR1 MNHNY and CDR2 SVGAGI (reference sequence). The CDR3 contains 14 residues. In DNA, the CDR3 is TGTGCCAGCAGTTACCCCGTTGTAGGTCAGCCCCAGCATTTT. Translation gives CASSYPVVGQPQHF.

The rearrangement joins TRBV29-1 to TRBJ2-7; D is unresolved. Germline V gene data show CDR1 as SQVTM and CDR2 as ANQGSEA. V lost 4 bases, J lost 2 bases, and 9 bases lay in between. This CDR3 has 12 amino acids. CDR3 nucleotide sequence: TGCAGCGTTGTGGATATGACCTACGAGCAGTACTTC. Translation: CSVVDMTYEQYF.

The chain recombines TRBV10-1 with TRBJ2-3; TRBD2 agrees at 12 bases. J lost 1 base, V lost 6 bases, and 2 bases had no gene match. The CDR3 extends over 15 amino acids. The V gene's germline CDR1 is WNHNN and CDR2 SYGVQD (reference sequence). The CDR3 region has the DNA TGCGCCAGCAGCCGGACTAGCGGGGGCACAGATACGCAGTATTTT. This sequence encodes CASSRTSGGTDTQYF.

The chain recombines TRBV7-9 with TRBJ1-2; no definite D call. CDR1 is SEHNR, CDR2 FQNEAQ, per germline (reference sequence). V shed 1 base and J shed 2 bases, with 11 bases lying between them. The CDR3 has 15 amino acids. The CDR3 region has the DNA TGTGCCAGCAGCTTAGGGGTAGGGTCCAACTATGGCTACACCTTC. Residues: CASSLGVGSNYGYTF.

The rearrangement joins TRBV6-6 to TRBJ1-4; TRBD1 aligns across 7 bases. Germline lookup yields CDR1 MNHNY and CDR2 SVGAGI (reference sequence). The CDR3 consists of 14 residues. V was clipped by 4 bases and J by 5 bases; unmatched bases: 4. CDR3 in DNA: TGTGCCAGCAGTTCAGGACAGGCGAATGAAAAACTGTTTTTT. Translating it yields CASSSGQANEKLFF.

The rearrangement joins TRBV5-1 to TRBJ2-5; 7 positions agree with TRBD2. Per germline, CDR1 SGHRS and CDR2 YFSETQ. This CDR3 is built from 16 residues. Losses at the gene ends were 3 bases for V and 5 bases for J; bases not matched to a gene: 13. The CDR3 coding sequence is TGCGCCAGCAGCTCTCAACCGTTGGGGGGAGGGGAGACCCAGTACTTC. Translation gives CASSSQPLGGGETQYF. Filled out from reference TRBV5-1 and TRBJ2-5, the complete variable domain reads KAGVTQTPRYLIKTRGQQVTLSCSPISGHRSVSWYQQTPGQGLQFLFEYFSETQRNKGNFPGRFSGRQFSNSRSEMNVSTLELGDSALYLCASSSQPLGGGETQYFGPGTRLLVL.

V usage is TRBV10-3 and J usage is TRBJ1-4; 8 nucleotides align to TRBD1. Germline loops: CDR1 ENHRY, CDR2 SYGVKD. V lost 6 bases, J lost 4 bases, and 4 bases stayed unmatched. The CDR3 extends over 14 amino acids. CDR3 bases: TGTGCCATCAGGCCGGGACAGGTTAATGAAAAACTGTTTTTT. The encoded protein is CAIRPGQVNEKLFF.

The genes are TRBV7-9 and TRBJ2-5; D remains unclear. V lost 3 bases to trimming and J lost 5 bases, with 10 bases between them. Germline V gene lookup returns CDR1 SEHNR and CDR2 FQNEAQ (reference sequence). This CDR3 has 13 residues. CDR3 sequence: CASSFQGRETQYF. In DNA form, the CDR3 reads TGTGCCAGCAGCTTTCAAGGGCGGGAGACCCAGTACTTC.

The chain employs TRBV29-1 and TRBJ2-5, with 11 nucleotides matching TRBD1. Germline values: CDR1 SQVTM, CDR2 ANQGSEA. Trimming removed 8 bases from V and 4 bases from J; junction bases left unmatched: 3. This CDR3 has 12 amino acids. The CDR3 nucleotides read TGCAGCTCCGGGACAGGGGGAGAGACCCAGTACTTC. Translated, it gives CSSGTGGETQYF.

The chain employs TRBV14 and TRBJ2-2, with TRBD1 matching 8 bases. With 4 bases clipped from V and 3 bases from J, the junction kept 19 bases outside the gene matches. CDR1 and CDR2 from the germline V gene are SGHDN and FVKESK. CDR3 length: 20 residues. CDR3: CASSRRRSTGTGGHTGELFF. The DNA of the CDR3 is TGTGCCAGCAGCCGACGAAGAAGTACCGGGACAGGAGGGCACACCGGGGAGCTGTTTTTT.

On this clone: The same CDR3 arises from other DNA sequences in this sample as well. This rearrangement joins TRBV7-2 to TRBJ2-7, with 7 positions matching TRBD1. CDR1 is SGHTA, CDR2 FQGNSA, per germline. The CDR3 is made up of 15 amino acids. After removal of 1 base from V and 3 bases from J, the junction contained 6 bases not matched to a gene. CDR3 coding DNA: TGTGCCAGCAGCTTAGACAGGGGTACCAACTACGAGCAGTACTTC. The encoded protein is CASSLDRGTNYEQYF.

The chain has TRBV5-1 and TRBJ2-5; D may be TRBD2 (6 bases). Germline loops: CDR1 SGHRS, CDR2 YFSETQ. The CDR3 length is 17 residues. The V end was cut by 3 bases, the J end by 5 bases, with 23 bases between. The CDR3: CASSSSRWGEDGETQYF. CDR3 bases: TGCGCCAGCAGCTCCTCCCGATGGGGGGAAGATGGGGAGACCCAGTACTTC.

Only a few counts were recorded for this clone. Here the CDR3 reads CASSARGLTEAFF. The CDR3 DNA is TGTGCCAGTAGTGCACGAGGGCTCACTGAAGCTTTCTTT. The rearrangement links TRBV19 to TRBJ1-1; D is uncertain. Germline lookup yields CDR1 LNHDA and CDR2 SQIVND (reference sequence). This CDR3 contains 13 residues. V lost 5 bases and J lost 4, with 11 bases in between.

This sequence joins TRBV7-9 and TRBJ2-3; D gene uncertain. Trimming shortened V by 5 bases and J by 5 bases, and 8 bases separated the two germline ends. In germline, CDR1 is SEHNR, CDR2 FQNEAQ (reference sequence). The CDR3 length is 12 residues. The CDR3 reads CASSPMGDTQYF. In DNA, the CDR3 is TGTGCCAGCAGCCCCATGGGAGATACGCAGTATTTT.

V gene TRBV5-4 combines with J gene TRBJ2-2, with D possibly matching TRBD1 (6 bases). CDR1 and CDR2 (germline): SGHNT, YYREEE (reference sequence). The CDR3 runs 15 residues. V gave up 4 bases and J gave up 2 bases, with 12 bases separating them. DNA of the CDR3: TGTGCCAGCAGCCTCCGGGACACTAACACCGGGGAGCTGTTTTTT. Residues: CASSLRDTNTGELFF.

The chain links TRBV27 to TRBJ1-4, with 7 bases aligning to TRBD1. J gave up 0 bases and V 4 bases, and 29 bases lay outside the gene matches. The CDR3 is 24 residues long. The germline CDR1 and CDR2 sequences are MNHEY and SMNVEV (reference sequence). This chain's CDR3 is CASSSNDRVEPVCYRVSTNEKLFF. The DNA of the CDR3 is TGTGCCAGCAGTTCAAACGACAGGGTAGAACCCGTTTGCTATCGTGTTTCAACTAATGAAAAACTGTTTTTT.

The chain carries TRBV7-2 and TRBJ2-7; D may correspond to TRBD1 or TRBD2 (6 bases each). Germline assignment: CDR1 SGHTA and CDR2 FQGNSA. Trimming shortened V by 5 bases and J by 6 bases, and 14 bases separated the two germline ends. The CDR3 is made up of 13 amino acids. The CDR3 here is CASSPLRGAEQYF. The CDR3 bases are TGTGCCAGCAGCCCCCTTAGGGGGGCCGAGCAGTACTTC. The full variable domain, rest sourced from reference TRBV7-2 and TRBJ2-7, is GAGVSQSPSNKVTEKGKDVELRCDPISGHTALYWYRQSLGQGLEFLIYFQGNSAPDKSGLPSDRFSAERTGGSVSTLTIQRTQQEDSAVYLCASSPLRGAEQYFGPGTRLTVT.

V usage is TRBV29-1 and J usage is TRBJ2-5; possibly TRBD2 for D (5 bases). CDR3 length: 13 residues. V lost 5 bases and J lost 4, with 14 bases in between. Germline values: CDR1 SQVTM, CDR2 ANQGSEA. In nucleotides, the CDR3 is TGCAGCGTTCTTCGGGGAATGGGAGAGACCCAGTACTTC. Translated: CSVLRGMGETQYF.

The rearrangement joins TRBV19 to TRBJ2-3; 8 positions match TRBD2. The CDR3 has 15 amino acids. Germline lookup yields CDR1 LNHDA and CDR2 SQIVND (reference sequence). V shed 5 bases, J shed 3 bases, and the junction held 7 bases outside the gene matches. CDR3: CASSERGIVTDTQYF. For the CDR3, the DNA is TGTGCCAGTAGTGAGCGGGGGATTGTGACAGATACGCAGTATTTT.

This chain uses TRBV28 with TRBJ1-5; D is perhaps TRBD1 (6 bases). The CDR3 runs to 15 residues. Germline CDR1 reads MDHEN; CDR2 reads SYDVKM. Trimming left V 2 bases short and J 2 bases short, with 10 bases between. CDR3 in DNA: TGTGCCAGCAGTTTACCAGGGGATGGCAATCAGCCCCAGCATTTT. Translating it yields CASSLPGDGNQPQHF.

V gene TRBV18 combines with J gene TRBJ1-2; 8 bases agree with TRBD1. The germline gives CDR1 KGHSH, CDR2 LQKENI. Trimming at V came to 7 bases and at J to 4 bases, leaving 11 bases not matched to a gene. This CDR3 contains 15 residues. This chain's CDR3 is CASLVTRTGIYGYTF. The CDR3 nucleotides read TGTGCCAGCTTGGTTACCCGGACAGGGATCTATGGCTACACCTTC.

This clone was seen only once. V gene TRBV25-1 combines with J gene TRBJ2-5; a possible D gene is TRBD2 (6 bases). V gave up 4 bases and J gave up 4 bases, with 13 bases separating them. This CDR3 has 14 residues. Germline CDR1 reads MGHDK; CDR2 reads SYGVNS. CDR3: CASSAPRGLETQYF. Here the CDR3 DNA reads TGTGCCAGCAGTGCCCCGCGGGGCCTAGAGACCCAGTACTTC.